This T cell receptor beta chain comes out of a study of cytotoxic CD8 clonotypes in ibrutinib-treated CLL. Study summary: The sample average was 255,043 productive templates and roughly 94,000 productive rearrangements.

The intended depth for sequencing was 1 in 200,000 to 1 in 1 million T cells. Assay used: immunoSEQ multiplex PCR; TCRdb lists only in-frame clones, some missing. The top ten hold 5.7% of the sample, which has 19,000 or so clones, over 70% seen once. This clone was detected only once. Its antigen remains unidentified. For TCR beta libraries, roughly 1.9 micrograms of genomic DNA were obtained from cryopreserved PBMCs. Study-wide findings and caveats: Among the clonotypes, public ones were uncommon and contracted or held stable on treatment.

This specimen was PBMCs, taken before ibrutinib treatment. The receptor's source is a human donor with chronic lymphocytic leukemia.

The CDR3 bases are TGCGCCAGCAGTGACCCCTCAGGGGGCAGCTACGAGCAGTACTTC. It codes for CASSDPSGGSYEQYF. The V and J genes are TRBV10-2 and TRBJ2-7, with 8 bases matching TRBD1. J lost 3 bases, V lost 3 bases, and 7 bases had no gene match. Germline CDR1 WSHSY, CDR2 SAAADI. This CDR3 has 15 residues.